Sequencing of this TCR beta chain was carried out in a study of blood T cell repertoires in COVID-19. For the study at large: The United States, Italy and Spain were the sources of the acute and convalescent COVID-19 samples.

Per germline, CDR1 KGHSH and CDR2 LQKENI. This CDR3 has 14 residues. V was clipped by 2 bases and J by 1 base, with 8 bases between them. In the original workflow: Estimation of nucleated cell counts relied on the amplification of reference gene primers. Some clones are missing from TCRdb's copy, which holds only in-frame ones; the method was immunoSEQ multiplex PCR. The D gene and trimming were derived from the DNA, and the V and J assignments and clone size from that table. Here the sample spans around 110,000 clones, about 80% being singletons. The sequence came from a man aged 65 to 85 with acute or convalescent COVID-19. The specimen sequenced was peripheral blood. The chain employs TRBV18 and TRBJ2-5; no clear D gene. Here the CDR3 reads CASSPRATQETQYF. DNA of the CDR3: TGTGCCAGCTCACCAAGAGCTACCCAAGAGACCCAGTACTTC. Filled out from reference TRBV18 and TRBJ2-5, the complete variable domain reads NAGVMQNPRHLVRRRGQEARLRCSPMKGHSHVYWYRQLPEEGLKFMVYLQKENIIDESGMPKERFSAEFPKEGPSILRIQQVVRGDSAAYFCASSPRATQETQYFGPGTRLLVL.